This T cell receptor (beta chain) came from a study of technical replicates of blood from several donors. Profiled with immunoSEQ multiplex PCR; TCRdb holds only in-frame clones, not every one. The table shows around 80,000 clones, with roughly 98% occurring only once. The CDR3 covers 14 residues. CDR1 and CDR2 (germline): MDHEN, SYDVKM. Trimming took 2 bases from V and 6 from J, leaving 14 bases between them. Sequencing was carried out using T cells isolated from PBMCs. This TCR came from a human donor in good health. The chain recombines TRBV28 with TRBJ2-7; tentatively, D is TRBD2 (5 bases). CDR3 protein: CASSLRGSRFEQYF. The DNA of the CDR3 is TGTGCCAGCAGTTTACGGGGTAGTCGGTTCGAGCAGTACTTC.